The next 23 T cell receptor beta chains were all read from a single sample in a study of T cell changes during pregnancy in multiple sclerosis. TCRdb's copy holds only in-frame clones and misses some; the assay was immunoSEQ multiplex PCR. This table holds about 21,000 clones, less than 90% found once. The sequences come from CD8+ T cells from peripheral blood mononuclear cells, collected in the third trimester of pregnancy. The receptors were sampled from a female donor in good health, enrolled as a control in a pregnancy study.

The V and J genes are TRBV25-1 and TRBJ2-3; tentative D call: TRBD2 (6 bases). CDR3 length: 17 amino acids. Between the trimmed V and J ends, which lost 8 bases and 5 bases, there was a span of 26 bases. CDR1 is MGHDK, CDR2 SYGVNS, per germline. The CDR3 here is CASEKRVPGVGGDTQYF. CDR3 in DNA: TGTGCCAGCGAGAAACGGGTCCCGGGAGTAGGAGGAGATACGCAGTATTTT.

This chain uses TRBV5-4 with TRBJ2-7, with 8 nucleotides matching TRBD2. V lost 2 bases and J lost 4; bases outside the gene matches: 8. The CDR3 contains 15 residues. Germline lookup yields CDR1 SGHNT and CDR2 YYREEE (reference sequence). The CDR3 protein is CASSFEAGEPYEQYF. CDR3 coding DNA: TGTGCCAGCAGCTTCGAAGCGGGGGAACCTTACGAGCAGTACTTC.

The chain carries TRBV11-3 and TRBJ1-1; the D gene is possibly TRBD1 (5 bases). Trimming stripped 3 bases from V and 7 bases from J, with 12 bases between. This CDR3 region has 13 residues. Germline lookup yields CDR1 SGHNT and CDR2 YENEEA. This chain's CDR3 is CASSFSWGDEAFF. CDR3 sequence (DNA): TGTGCCAGCAGCTTTTCATGGGGGGATGAAGCTTTCTTT.

CDR3 region: CASSVAAELAGGPYEQYF. The CDR3 DNA follows: TGTGCCAGCAGCGTAGCCGCCGAACTAGCGGGAGGGCCCTACGAGCAGTACTTC. This rearrangement joins TRBV9 to TRBJ2-7, with TRBD2 identical over 13 bases. Germline V CDR1 and CDR2: SGDLS, YYNGEE. Unmatched junction bases numbered 8, after V lost 0 bases and J lost 2 bases. CDR3 size: 18 residues.

The chain combines TRBV9 with TRBJ2-7, with TRBD2 identical over 10 bases. The ends lost 0 bases at V and 6 bases at J; junction bases unmatched: 9. CDR3 size: 16 residues. Germline V lookup: CDR1 SGDLS, CDR2 YYNGEE. In DNA form, the CDR3 reads TGTGCCAGCAGCGTAGGTTGGAGCGGGAGGGCTGCCGAGCAGTACTTC. Its translation: CASSVGWSGRAAEQYF.

V usage is TRBV2 and J usage is TRBJ2-3, with D possibly TRBD2 on 5 matching bases. From germline, CDR1 is SNHLY and CDR2 FYNNEI. Trimming left V 2 bases short and J 4 bases short, with 25 bases between. CDR3 size: 19 residues. The CDR3 spells CASSETSTGKSRLADTQYF. The DNA of the CDR3 is TGTGCCAGCAGTGAAACTAGTACGGGGAAGAGTAGATTAGCAGATACGCAGTATTTT.

The genes are TRBV13 and TRBJ2-7; 8 nucleotides line up with TRBD2. Germline lookup yields CDR1 PRHDT and CDR2 FYEKMQ (reference sequence). V gave up 1 base and J gave up 2 bases; unmatched junction bases: 1. This CDR3 has 14 amino acids. The CDR3 DNA follows: TGTGCCAGCAGCTTAGCGGGGGGGACCTACGAGCAGTACTTC. Translation: CASSLAGGTYEQYF.

Here the CDR3 DNA reads TGTGCCAGCAGAAAACAGGGCACCGGGGAGCTGTTTTTT. The encoded protein is CASRKQGTGELFF. The chain links TRBV7-3 to TRBJ2-2, with D possibly TRBD1 on 6 matching bases. Trimming cost V 6 bases and J 4 bases, with 9 bases left between them. Germline V gives CDR1 SGHTA, CDR2 FQGTGA. CDR3 length: 13 amino acids.

The chain employs TRBV7-9 and TRBJ1-3; D is unresolved. CDR3 length: 16 residues. Germline V CDR1 and CDR2: SEHNR, FQNEAQ (reference sequence). V was cut by 4 bases and J by 3 bases, with 16 bases left in between. The CDR3 loop reads CASSSPTAGIGNTIYF. The CDR3 DNA reads TGTGCCAGCAGCTCCCCGACCGCCGGGATTGGAAACACCATATATTTT.

The chain has TRBV27 and TRBJ1-5; 7 nucleotides line up with TRBD1. Germline V gene lookup returns CDR1 MNHEY and CDR2 SMNVEV (reference sequence). The CDR3 runs 15 residues. J was trimmed by 3 bases and V by 6 bases; bases with no gene match: 8. The CDR3 region is CASRVRQGLNQPQHF. CDR3 DNA sequence: TGTGCCAGCAGGGTAAGACAGGGCCTCAATCAGCCCCAGCATTTT.

V is TRBV7-3 and J is TRBJ2-1; 7 bases are shared with TRBD2. Germline V gene data show CDR1 as SGHTA and CDR2 as FQGTGA. The CDR3 is made up of 15 amino acids. With 4 bases clipped from V and 0 bases from J, the junction kept 3 bases outside the gene matches. The CDR3 is CASSWGGSSYNEQFF. CDR3 DNA sequence: TGTGCCAGCAGCTGGGGGGGGAGCTCCTACAATGAGCAGTTCTTC. Full variable domain (missing parts from reference TRBV7-3 and TRBJ2-1): GAGVSQTPSNKVTEKGKYVELRCDPISGHTALYWYRQSLGQGPEFLIYFQGTGAADDSGLPNDRFFAVRPEGSVSTLKIQRTERGDSAVYLCASSWGGSSYNEQFFGPGTRLTVL.

The rearrangement links TRBV15 to TRBJ2-7; 7 nucleotides line up with TRBD1. Germline-derived CDR1 and CDR2 are LNHNV and YYDKDF (reference sequence). V shed 5 bases and J 2 bases; nucleotides not matched to a gene: 6. CDR3 length: 14 residues. This CDR3 reads CATSEGAIAYEQYF. The CDR3 DNA follows: TGTGCCACCAGCGAGGGGGCGATTGCCTACGAGCAGTACTTC.

In its sample, this clone was seen once. The J gene is TRBJ2-7, the V gene TRBV27; 9 positions agree with TRBD1. Unmatched junction bases numbered 11, after V lost 2 bases and J lost 6 bases. Germline V gives CDR1 MNHEY, CDR2 SMNVEV (reference sequence). The length of the CDR3 is 16 residues. CDR3: CASSLTGGGDRVEQYF. The CDR3 coding sequence is TGTGCCAGCAGTTTAACTGGGGGCGGGGACAGGGTCGAGCAGTACTTC.

The chain carries TRBV28 and TRBJ2-3; possibly TRBD2 for D (6 bases). V was trimmed by 2 bases and J by 3 bases, leaving 15 bases between them. The CDR3 loop spans 16 amino acids. Germline V gene data show CDR1 as MDHEN and CDR2 as SYDVKM. CDR3 residues: CASSLVARGVTDTQYF. CDR3 nucleotide sequence: TGTGCCAGCAGTTTAGTCGCCCGCGGGGTTACAGATACGCAGTATTTT.

This chain uses TRBV27 with TRBJ2-7; a weak D match, TRBD1 (6 bases). V dropped 5 bases and J dropped 6 bases, with 17 bases sitting between them. The germline CDR1 and CDR2 sequences are MNHEY and SMNVEV (reference sequence). The CDR3 sequence is 14 residues long. The CDR3 loop reads CASSPGARGREQYF. In DNA form, the CDR3 reads TGTGCCAGCAGTCCAGGGGCCCGAGGACGCGAGCAGTACTTC.

The chain recombines TRBV4-2 with TRBJ2-5, with TRBD1 identical over 7 bases. Trimming took 0 bases from V and 9 from J; bases not matched to a gene: 7. The germline V gene encodes CDR1 LGHNA and CDR2 YNFKEQ. CDR3 size: 14 residues. The CDR3 loop is CASSQDWPQGAQYF. The CDR3 DNA reads as TGTGCCAGCAGCCAAGATTGGCCCCAGGGGGCCCAGTACTTC.

This sequence joins TRBV30 and TRBJ2-3; 9 bases fit TRBD2. In germline, CDR1 is GTSNPN, CDR2 SVGIG (reference sequence). The CDR3 runs to 14 residues. Unmatched junction bases numbered 9, after V lost 5 bases and J lost 6 bases. CDR3 sequence (DNA): TGTGCCTGGTATAGCGGGAGCGGAGGGGATACGCAGTATTTT. Amino acids: CAWYSGSGGDTQYF. The whole variable domain, remainder taken from reference TRBV30 and TRBJ2-3, is SQTIHQWPATLVQPVGSPLSLECTVEGTSNPNLYWYRQAAGRGLQLLFYSVGIGQISSEVPQNLSASRPQDRQFILSSKKLLLSDSGFYLCAWYSGSGGDTQYFGPGTRLTVL.

V and J are TRBV5-4 and TRBJ1-2; a weak D match, TRBD1 (6 bases). The V and J ends lost 4 bases and 4 bases respectively, with 17 bases between them. CDR1 is SGHNT and CDR2 is YYREEE in the germline V gene (reference sequence). CDR3 size: 15 residues. The CDR3, as DNA: TGTGCCAGCAGCGGATACCACAGGGAGGGCTATGGCTACACCTTC. Its translation: CASSGYHREGYGYTF. The variable domain in full, completed from reference TRBV5-4 and TRBJ1-2, reads ETGVTQSPTHLIKTRGQQVTLRCSSQSGHNTVSWYQQALGQGPQFIFQYYREEENGRGNFPPRFSGLQFPNYSSELNVNALELDDSALYLCASSGYHREGYGYTFGSGTRLTVV.

The CDR3 protein is CASSFRGGGFYEQYF. The CDR3 DNA reads as TGTGCCAGCAGTTTCCGGGGCGGGGGGTTCTACGAGCAGTACTTC. The genes are TRBV27 and TRBJ2-7; 8 nucleotides agree with TRBD2. This CDR3 contains 15 residues. Germline trimming cut 3 bases from V and 3 bases from J; bases unmatched to any gene: 7. Germline V gene sequence: CDR1 MNHEY, CDR2 SMNVEV (reference sequence).

In this sample, this clone turned up once. The rearrangement joins TRBV10-3 to TRBJ1-2, with D perhaps matching TRBD1 (6 bases). Germline-derived CDR1 and CDR2 are ENHRY and SYGVKD. V shed 8 bases and J shed 7 bases, with 17 bases lying between them. The CDR3 consists of 13 residues. This CDR3 reads CAIHSGGNGGYTF. The CDR3 DNA reads as TGTGCCATCCACAGCGGGGGCAATGGTGGCTACACCTTC.

The V gene is TRBV7-9, the J gene TRBJ2-7, with D perhaps matching TRBD1 (6 bases). This CDR3 has 15 amino acids. Trimming left V 0 bases short and J 2 bases short, with 11 bases between. CDR1 and CDR2 from the germline V gene are SEHNR and FQNEAQ (reference sequence). DNA for the CDR3: TGTGCCAGCAGCTTAGCGCAGGGGATTACCTACGAGCAGTACTTC. Protein: CASSLAQGITYEQYF.

The V and J genes are TRBV5-6 and TRBJ2-1; perhaps TRBD2 as D (6 bases). This CDR3 has 13 residues. Trimming shortened V by 3 bases and J by 6 bases, and 10 bases separated the two germline ends. Germline CDR1 reads SGHDT; CDR2 reads YYEEEE. This CDR3 is CASSSGGGNEQFF. CDR3 bases: TGTGCCAGCAGCTCCGGGGGAGGCAATGAGCAGTTCTTC.

The J gene is TRBJ2-7, the V gene TRBV11-1; a possible D gene is TRBD1 (5 bases). V was shortened by 3 bases and J by 2 bases, with 11 bases between the two germline ends. This CDR3 has 14 residues. CDR1 is SGHAT and CDR2 is FQDESV in the germline V gene (reference sequence). The DNA for the CDR3 is TGTGCCAGCAGCTTTGGTTCAGGGACCTACGAGCAGTACTTC. Encoded protein: CASSFGSGTYEQYF.